The present TCR beta chain was sequenced within a study of T cell repertoires in cytomegalovirus infection. On the study more broadly: It can be stated that public TCR beta signatures indicated CMV infection as well as a matching HLA type. Study-wide points: Identification of carriers of CMV plus the relevant HLA was achieved through cumulative public TCR beta family frequency. HLA-C-restricted CMV-specific TCR beta clonotypes prevailed in the ex vivo response.

The CDR3 is 15 amino acids. Per germline, CDR1 DFQATT and CDR2 SNEGSKA (reference sequence). With V trimmed by 3 bases and J by 2 bases, 6 bases remained unmatched. TCRdb reprocessed the reads via MiXCR and lists one record per CDR3 protein. The data hold 750,000 to 950,000 distinct CDR3 sequences, with approximately 32% observed a single time. Comment on this clonotype: The antigen remains undetermined.

Sequenced here: cultured CD8+ T cells from PBMCs, sampled from culture after CMV antigen stimulation. The V gene is TRBV20-1, the J gene TRBJ1-1, with TRBD1 matching over 10 bases. The TCR comes from a human donor in good health (CMV status not recorded). Some clones in this sample may be carry-over from other donors' samples. The CDR3 region is CSASGDRGFNTEAFF. The CDR3 DNA reads TGCAGTGCTAGTGGGGACAGGGGTTTTAACACTGAAGCTTTCTTT.